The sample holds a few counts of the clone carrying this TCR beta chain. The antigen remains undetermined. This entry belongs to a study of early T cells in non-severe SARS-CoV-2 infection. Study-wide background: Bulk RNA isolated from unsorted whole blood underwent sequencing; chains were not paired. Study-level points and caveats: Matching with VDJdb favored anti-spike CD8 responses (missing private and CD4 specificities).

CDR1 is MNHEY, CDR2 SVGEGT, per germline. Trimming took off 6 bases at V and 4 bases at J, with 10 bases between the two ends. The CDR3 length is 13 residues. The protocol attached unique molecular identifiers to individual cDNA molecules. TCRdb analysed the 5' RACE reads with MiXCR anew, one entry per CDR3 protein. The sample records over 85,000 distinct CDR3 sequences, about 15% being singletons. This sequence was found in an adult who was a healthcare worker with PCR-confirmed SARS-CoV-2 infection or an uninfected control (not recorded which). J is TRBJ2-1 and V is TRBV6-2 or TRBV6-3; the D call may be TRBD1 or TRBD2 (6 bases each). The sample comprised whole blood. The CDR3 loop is CASRQGLYNEQFF. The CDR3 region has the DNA TGTGCCAGCAGACAGGGACTTTACAATGAGCAGTTCTTC.